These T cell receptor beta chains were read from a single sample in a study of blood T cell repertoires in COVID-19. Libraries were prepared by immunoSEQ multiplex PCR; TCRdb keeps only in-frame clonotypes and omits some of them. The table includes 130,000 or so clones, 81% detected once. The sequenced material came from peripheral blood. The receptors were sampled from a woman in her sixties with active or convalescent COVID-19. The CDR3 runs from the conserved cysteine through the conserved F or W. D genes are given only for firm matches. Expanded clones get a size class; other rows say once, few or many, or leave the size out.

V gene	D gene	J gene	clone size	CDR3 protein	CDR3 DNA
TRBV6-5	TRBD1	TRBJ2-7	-	CASKHVRGRQYEQYF	TGTGCCAGCAAACACGTCAGGGGGCGTCAATACGAGCAGTACTTC
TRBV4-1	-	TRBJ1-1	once	CASSPPRFPNTEAFF	TGCGCCAGCAGCCCACCCAGGTTCCCGAACACTGAAGCTTTCTTT
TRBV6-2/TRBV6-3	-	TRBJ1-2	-	CASSYSGQPASDYGYTF	TGTGCCAGCAGTTACTCCGGACAGCCAGCTTCAGACTATGGCTACACCTTC
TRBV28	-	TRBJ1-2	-	CASSVPVRAGYTF	TGTGCCAGCAGCGTCCCTGTGAGGGCTGGCTACACCTTC
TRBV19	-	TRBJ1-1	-	CASSIVAGGGYPEAFF	TGTGCCAGTAGTATCGTTGCTGGCGGCGGGTACCCTGAAGCTTTCTTT
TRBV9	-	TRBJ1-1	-	CASSVGPVNTEAFF	TGTGCCAGCAGCGTAGGTCCGGTGAACACTGAAGCTTTCTTT
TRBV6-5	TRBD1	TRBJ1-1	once	CASSYTDRGPTEAFF	TGTGCCAGCAGTTACACGGACAGGGGGCCCACTGAAGCTTTCTTT
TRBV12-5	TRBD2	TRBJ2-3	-	CASSLAGTDTQYF	TGTGCTAGTAGCCTAGCGGGCACAGATACGCAGTATTTT
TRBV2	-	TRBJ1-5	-	CASSEAQGWGQSPQHF	TGTGCCAGCAGTGAAGCACAGGGATGGGGCCAATCGCCCCAGCATTTT
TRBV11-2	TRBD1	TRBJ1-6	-	CASSPSTGGNSSPLHF	TGTGCCAGCAGCCCCTCGACAGGGGGCAATAGTTCACCCCTCCACTTT
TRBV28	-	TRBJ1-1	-	CASSLGNRFNTEAFF	TGTGCCAGCAGTTTAGGCAATCGTTTTAACACTGAAGCTTTCTTT
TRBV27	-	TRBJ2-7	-	CASSLQGGYEQYF	TGTGCCAGCAGTTTGCAGGGGGGATACGAGCAGTACTTC
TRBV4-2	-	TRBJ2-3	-	CASSQDLTESTDTQYF	TGTGCCAGCAGCCAAGATCTGACGGAGAGCACAGATACGCAGTATTTT
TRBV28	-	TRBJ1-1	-	CASAEGGAGSTEAFF	TGTGCCAGCGCCGAAGGAGGGGCGGGGAGCACTGAAGCTTTCTTT
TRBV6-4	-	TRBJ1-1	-	CASSHRESSTEAFF	TGTGCCAGCAGTCACAGGGAATCGAGCACTGAAGCTTTCTTT
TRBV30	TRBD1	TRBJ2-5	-	CAWSDDRGVGETQYF	TGTGCCTGGAGCGATGACAGGGGTGTTGGAGAGACCCAGTACTTC
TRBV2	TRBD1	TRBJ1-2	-	CASRLTGGYLTF	TGTGCCAGCAGGTTGACAGGGGGTTATCTCACCTTC
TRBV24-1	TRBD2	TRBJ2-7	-	CAVSPGLMGEQYF	TGTGCCGTGTCTCCGGGACTAATGGGCGAGCAGTACTTC
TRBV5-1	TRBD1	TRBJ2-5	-	CASSLIGQGLSTQYF	TGCGCCAGCAGCTTGATAGGACAGGGGTTATCGACCCAGTACTTC
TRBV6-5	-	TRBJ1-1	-	CASSYFGDLNTEAFF	TGTGCCAGCAGTTACTTCGGGGATCTGAACACTGAAGCTTTCTTT
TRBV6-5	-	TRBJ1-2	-	CASSASGANYGYTF	TGTGCCAGCAGCGCGTCCGGAGCTAACTATGGCTACACCTTC
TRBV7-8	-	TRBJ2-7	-	CASSPGLRGNEQYF	TGTGCCAGCTCCCCGGGGCTCAGGGGCAACGAGCAGTACTTC
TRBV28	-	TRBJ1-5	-	CASSRTARYSNQPQHF	TGTGCCAGCAGCCGGACAGCACGCTATAGCAATCAGCCCCAGCATTTT
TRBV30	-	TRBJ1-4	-	CAWRSNVNEKLFF	TGTGCCTGGAGATCTAACGTGAATGAAAAACTGTTTTTT
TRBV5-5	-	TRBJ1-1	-	CASSLTTLTRFNTEAFF	TGTGCCAGCAGCTTGACCACTTTGACTCGATTCAACACTGAAGCTTTCTTT
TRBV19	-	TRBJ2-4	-	CASSIRSGYRAKNIQYF	TGTGCCAGTAGTATTCGATCGGGGTATCGGGCCAAAAACATTCAGTACTTC
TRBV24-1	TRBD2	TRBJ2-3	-	CATSDPTSGGTDTQYF	TGTGCCACCAGTGATCCGACTAGCGGGGGAACAGATACGCAGTATTTT
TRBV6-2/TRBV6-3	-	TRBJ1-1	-	CASSASGGTEAFF	TGTGCCAGCAGCGCCTCGGGGGGAACTGAAGCTTTCTTT
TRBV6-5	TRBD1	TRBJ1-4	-	CASSSRDRGSKLFF	TGTGCCAGCAGTTCCCGGGACAGGGGGTCAAAACTGTTTTTT
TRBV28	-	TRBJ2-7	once	CASRGAAARYEQYF	TGTGCCAGCAGAGGCGCTGCCGCGAGGTACGAGCAGTACTTC
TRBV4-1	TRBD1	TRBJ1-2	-	CASSLGTGFGYTF	TGCGCCAGCAGCCTTGGGACAGGGTTTGGCTACACCTTC
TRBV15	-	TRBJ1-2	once	CATSSLGTQGTPDTF	TGTGCCACCAGCAGTCTCGGGACCCAGGGGACACCTGACACCTTC
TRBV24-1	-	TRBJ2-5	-	CATSDLAGETQYF	TGTGCCACCAGTGATTTAGCGGGAGAGACCCAGTACTTC
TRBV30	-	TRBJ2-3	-	CACRPGNTDTQYF	TGTGCCTGCCGCCCGGGGAACACAGATACGCAGTATTTT
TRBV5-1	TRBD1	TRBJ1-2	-	CASSPAGQKYGYTF	TGCGCCAGCAGCCCGGCGGGACAGAAATATGGCTACACCTTC
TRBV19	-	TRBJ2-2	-	CASSSLVDTGELFF	TGTGCCAGTAGTAGCCTAGTCGACACCGGGGAGCTGTTTTTT
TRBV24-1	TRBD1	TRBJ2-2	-	CATSATGGYTGELFF	TGTGCCACCAGTGCCACAGGGGGCTACACCGGGGAGCTGTTTTTT
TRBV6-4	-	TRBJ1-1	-	CASRVTGDTEAFF	TGTGCCAGCAGGGTAACCGGGGACACTGAAGCTTTCTTT
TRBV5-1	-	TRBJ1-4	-	CASSPEWGDEKLFF	TGCGCCAGCAGCCCGGAGTGGGGGGATGAAAAACTGTTTTTT
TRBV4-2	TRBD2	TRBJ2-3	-	CASSLNRAGGYTQYF	TGTGCCAGCAGCCTCAACCGCGCGGGGGGTTATACGCAGTATTTT
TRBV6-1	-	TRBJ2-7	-	CASSEALAAGSNEQYF	TGTGCCAGCAGTGAAGCGTTGGCCGCGGGGTCCAACGAGCAGTACTTC
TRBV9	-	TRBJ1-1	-	CASSVASQLGNTEAFF	TGTGCCAGCAGCGTAGCTTCGCAACTTGGGAACACTGAAGCTTTCTTT
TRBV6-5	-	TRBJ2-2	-	CASSRSRALFGELFF	TGTGCCAGCAGTCGAAGTCGCGCGTTATTCGGGGAGCTGTTTTTT
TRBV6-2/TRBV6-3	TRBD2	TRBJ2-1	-	CASSGLAGDLRSYNEQFF	TGTGCCAGCAGTGGACTAGCGGGAGATTTACGGTCCTACAATGAGCAGTTCTTC
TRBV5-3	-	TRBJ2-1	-	CARSLDLLGYNEQFF	TGTGCCAGAAGCTTGGACCTTCTCGGTTACAATGAGCAGTTCTTC
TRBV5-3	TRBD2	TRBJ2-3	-	CARSLGRGLAGGWINTDTQYF	TGTGCCAGAAGCTTGGGCCGGGGACTAGCGGGAGGATGGATCAACACAGATACGCAGTATTTT